This T cell receptor (beta chain) was profiled in a study of T cell changes during pregnancy in multiple sclerosis. This CDR3 is 16 amino acids long. Germline CDR1 reads SEHNR; CDR2 reads FQNEAQ (reference sequence). V dropped 5 bases and J dropped 6 bases, with 19 bases sitting between them. This table comes from immunoSEQ multiplex PCR, and its TCRdb copy is limited to in-frame clones, with some not included. This table has some 41,000 clones, about 90% appearing once. The receptor's source is a female donor with multiple sclerosis, enrolled in a pregnancy study. The specimen was CD8+ T cells from peripheral blood mononuclear cells, collected in the first trimester of pregnancy. The chain carries TRBV7-9 and TRBJ1-4, with D perhaps TRBD1 (5 bases). CDR3: CASSLRKGAYYEKLFF. The CDR3 DNA reads as TGTGCCAGCAGCCTACGAAAAGGGGCCTACTATGAAAAACTGTTTTTT.